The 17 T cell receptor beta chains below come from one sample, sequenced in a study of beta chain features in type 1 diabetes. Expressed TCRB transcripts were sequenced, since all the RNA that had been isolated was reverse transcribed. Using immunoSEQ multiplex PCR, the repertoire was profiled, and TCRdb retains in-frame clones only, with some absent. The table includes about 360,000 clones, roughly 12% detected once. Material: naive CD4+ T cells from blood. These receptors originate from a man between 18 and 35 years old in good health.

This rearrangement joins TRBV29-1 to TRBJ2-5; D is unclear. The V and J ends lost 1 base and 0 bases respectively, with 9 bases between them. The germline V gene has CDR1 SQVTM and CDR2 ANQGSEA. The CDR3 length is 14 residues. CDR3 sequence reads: CSVEGGYNQETQYF. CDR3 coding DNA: TGCAGCGTTGAAGGTGGTTACAACCAAGAGACCCAGTACTTC.

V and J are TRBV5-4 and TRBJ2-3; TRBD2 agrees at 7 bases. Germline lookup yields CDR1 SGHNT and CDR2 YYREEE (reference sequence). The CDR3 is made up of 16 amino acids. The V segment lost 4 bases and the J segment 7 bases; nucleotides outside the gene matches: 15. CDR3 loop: CASSTPYSGVVNTQYF. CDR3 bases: TGTGCCAGCAGCACCCCGTACAGCGGGGTCGTGAATACGCAGTATTTT.

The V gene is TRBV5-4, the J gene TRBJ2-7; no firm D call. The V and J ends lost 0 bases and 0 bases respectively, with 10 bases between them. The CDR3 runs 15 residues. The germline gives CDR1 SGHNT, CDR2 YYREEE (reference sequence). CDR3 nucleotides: TGTGCCAGCAGCTTGGGTGGCGGCAACTCCTACGAGCAGTACTTC. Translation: CASSLGGGNSYEQYF.

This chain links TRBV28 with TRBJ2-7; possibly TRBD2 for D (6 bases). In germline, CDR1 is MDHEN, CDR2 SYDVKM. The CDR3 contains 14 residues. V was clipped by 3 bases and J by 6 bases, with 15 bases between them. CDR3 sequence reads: CASSFPGEVREQYF. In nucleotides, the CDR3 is TGTGCCAGCAGTTTCCCCGGGGAGGTGCGCGAGCAGTACTTC.

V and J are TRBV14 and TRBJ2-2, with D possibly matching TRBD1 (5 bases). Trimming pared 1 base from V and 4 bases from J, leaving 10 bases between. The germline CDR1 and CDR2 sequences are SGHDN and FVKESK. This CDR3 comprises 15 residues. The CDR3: CASSQVRARTGELFF. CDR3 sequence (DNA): TGTGCCAGCAGCCAAGTCAGGGCGCGCACCGGGGAGCTGTTTTTT.

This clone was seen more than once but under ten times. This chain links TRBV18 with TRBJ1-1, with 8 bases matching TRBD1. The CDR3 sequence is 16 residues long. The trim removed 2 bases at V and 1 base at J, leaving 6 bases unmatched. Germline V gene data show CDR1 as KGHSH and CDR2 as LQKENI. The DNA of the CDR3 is TGTGCCAGCTCACCAACCACAGGGGGTAAGAACACTGAAGCTTTCTTT. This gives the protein CASSPTTGGKNTEAFF.

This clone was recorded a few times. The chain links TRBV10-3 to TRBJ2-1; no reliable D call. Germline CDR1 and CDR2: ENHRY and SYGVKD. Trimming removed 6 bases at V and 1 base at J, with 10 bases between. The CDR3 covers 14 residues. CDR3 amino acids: CAIRAGDSYNEQFF. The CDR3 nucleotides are TGTGCCATCAGGGCAGGTGATTCCTACAATGAGCAGTTCTTC.

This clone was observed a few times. The CDR3 nucleotides read TGTGCCAGCCTCAGGGCTTCGCGTCGCACAGATACGCAGTATTTT. It yields the protein CASLRASRRTDTQYF. The chain uses TRBV28 and TRBJ2-3, with a tentative D call TRBD1 (5 bases). V lost 8 bases to trimming and J lost 1 base, with 16 bases between them. This CDR3 has 15 residues. Germline CDR1 and CDR2: MDHEN and SYDVKM.

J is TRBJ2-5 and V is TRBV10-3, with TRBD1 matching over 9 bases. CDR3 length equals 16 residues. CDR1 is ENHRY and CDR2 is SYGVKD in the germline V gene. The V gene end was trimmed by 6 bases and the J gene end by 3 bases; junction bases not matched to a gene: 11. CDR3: CAISPLRDRVEETQYF. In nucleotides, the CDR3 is TGTGCCATCAGCCCCCTGCGGGACAGGGTAGAAGAGACCCAGTACTTC.

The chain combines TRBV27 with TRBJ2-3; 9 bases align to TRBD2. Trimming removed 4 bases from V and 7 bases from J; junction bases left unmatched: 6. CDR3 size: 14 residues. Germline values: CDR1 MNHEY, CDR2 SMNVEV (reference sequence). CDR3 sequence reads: CASSWAGGRNTQYF. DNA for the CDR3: TGTGCCAGCAGTTGGGCGGGAGGGCGAAATACGCAGTATTTT.

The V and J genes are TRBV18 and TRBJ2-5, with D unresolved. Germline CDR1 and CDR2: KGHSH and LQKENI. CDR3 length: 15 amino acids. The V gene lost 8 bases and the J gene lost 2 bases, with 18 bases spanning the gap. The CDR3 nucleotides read TGTGCCAGCAACAGAAGGATCGGCAATCAAGAGACCCAGTACTTC. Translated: CASNRRIGNQETQYF. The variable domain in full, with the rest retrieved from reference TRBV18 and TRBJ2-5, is NAGVMQNPRHLVRRRGQEARLRCSPMKGHSHVYWYRQLPEEGLKFMVYLQKENIIDESGMPKERFSAEFPKEGPSILRIQQVVRGDSAAYFCASNRRIGNQETQYFGPGTRLLVL.

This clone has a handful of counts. CDR3 sequence reads: CASSFGRAPTYEQYF. CDR3 bases: TGTGCCAGCAGCTTCGGGCGGGCCCCCACCTACGAGCAGTACTTC. The gene calls are TRBV7-8 and TRBJ2-7; tentatively, D is TRBD2 (5 bases). This CDR3 has 15 amino acids. With 3 bases removed from V and 2 bases from J, the gap between germline ends came to 14 bases. Germline lookup yields CDR1 SGHVS and CDR2 FQNEAQ.

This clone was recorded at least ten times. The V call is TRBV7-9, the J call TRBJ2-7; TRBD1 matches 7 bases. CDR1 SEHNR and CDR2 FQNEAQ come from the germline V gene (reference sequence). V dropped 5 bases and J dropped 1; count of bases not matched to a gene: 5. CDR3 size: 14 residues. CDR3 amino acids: CASSIGQVSYEQYF. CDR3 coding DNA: TGTGCCAGCAGCATCGGACAGGTGTCCTACGAGCAGTACTTC.

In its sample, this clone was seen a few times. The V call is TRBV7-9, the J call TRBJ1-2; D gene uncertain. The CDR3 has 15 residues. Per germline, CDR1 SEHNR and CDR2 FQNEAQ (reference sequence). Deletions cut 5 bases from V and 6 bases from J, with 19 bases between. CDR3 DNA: TGTGCCAGCAGCCCCCGGGAGGGCCCTACGGATGGCTACACCTTC. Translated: CASSPREGPTDGYTF.

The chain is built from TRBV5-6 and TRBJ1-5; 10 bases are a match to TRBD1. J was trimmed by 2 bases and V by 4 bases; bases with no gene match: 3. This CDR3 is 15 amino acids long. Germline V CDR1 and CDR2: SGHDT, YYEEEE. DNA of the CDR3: TGTGCCAGCAGCCGGGACAGGGGAGGCAATCAGCCCCAGCATTTT. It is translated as CASSRDRGGNQPQHF.

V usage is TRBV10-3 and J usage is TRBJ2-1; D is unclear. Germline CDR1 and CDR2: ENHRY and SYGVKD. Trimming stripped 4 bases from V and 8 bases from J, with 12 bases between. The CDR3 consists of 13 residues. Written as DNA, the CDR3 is TGTGCCATCAGTGGTGGTCGAACGGATGAGCAGTTCTTC. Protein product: CAISGGRTDEQFF.

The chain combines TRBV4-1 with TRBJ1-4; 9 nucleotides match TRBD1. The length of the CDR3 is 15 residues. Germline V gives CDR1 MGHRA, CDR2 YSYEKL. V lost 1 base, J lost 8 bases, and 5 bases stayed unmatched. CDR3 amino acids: CASSQAGQGGEKLFF. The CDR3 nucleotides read TGCGCCAGCAGCCAAGCGGGACAGGGAGGCGAAAAACTGTTTTTT.